This is a list of T cell receptor beta chains from one sample in a study of metastatic and nonmetastatic thyroid tumors. TCRdb re-called the PCR reads via MiXCR. This sample has roughly 58,000 clones, with about 3.8% found just once. The sequencing input was blood. The receptors here all came from a female donor with papillary thyroid cancer or a benign thyroid nodule (not recorded which). Some clones in this sample may be carry-over from other donors' samples. Each CDR3 is given with its conserved first and last residue. A D gene is named only where the DNA matches it firmly. The size of a clone is reported for some rows only, either as once, few or many, or as a class for expanded clones.

TRBV18	many	TRBD2	TRBJ2-2	CASSSGLAGVSAGELFF	TGTGCCAGCTCATCGGGACTAGCGGGAGTCTCTGCCGGGGAGCTGTTTTTT
TRBV6-1	few	-	TRBJ1-5	CASRHERGQYQHF	TGTGCCAGCAGGCACGAACGTGGTCAGTACCAGCATTTT
TRBV7-9	-	-	TRBJ1-1	CVSSPNTVNTEAFF	TGTGTCAGCAGCCCCAACACAGTCAACACTGAAGCTTTCTTT
TRBV27	many	-	TRBJ1-6	CASSFRPRSPLHF	TGTGCCAGCAGTTTTCGTCCCCGTTCACCCCTCCACTTT
TRBV20-1	-	-	TRBJ2-6	CSAKDPSVSNVLTF	TGCAGTGCTAAGGACCCCTCTGTGTCCAACGTCCTGACTTTC
TRBV5-4	few	-	TRBJ2-3	CASSPGPSTDTQYF	TGTGCCAGCAGCCCGGGTCCGAGCACAGATACGCAGTATTTT
TRBV5-1	many	-	TRBJ2-5	CASSLGGDIGGQRTQYF	TGCGCCAGCAGCTTGGGAGGGGACATCGGTGGGCAGCGGACCCAGTACTTC
TRBV5-1	many	-	TRBJ2-2	CASSLPGVVETGELFF	TGCGCCAGCAGCTTGCCGGGGGTTGTCGAAACCGGGGAGCTGTTTTTT
TRBV10-1	few	-	TRBJ1-2	CANSQDRHYGYTF	TGCGCCAACAGTCAAGACAGGCACTATGGATACACCTTC
TRBV7-9	-	TRBD1	TRBJ2-7	CASSYRGDEQYF	TGTGCCAGCAGCTACAGGGGTGACGAGCAGTACTTC
TRBV27	many	TRBD2	TRBJ2-3	CASSLGVAGRTTSTDTQYF	TGTGCCAGCAGTTTAGGGGTAGCGGGAAGAACGACTAGCACAGATACGCAGTATTTT
TRBV9	many	-	TRBJ2-7	CASSAEGPPYEQYF	TGTGCCAGCAGCGCCGAGGGTCCCCCCTACGAGCAGTACTTC
TRBV12-3/TRBV12-4	once	-	TRBJ1-1	CASSLRAVNNEAFF	TGTGCCAGCAGTTTGCGGGCCGTGAACAATGAGGCTTTCTTT
TRBV2	many	TRBD1	TRBJ1-2	CASKEQGGNYGYTF	TGTGCCAGCAAGGAACAGGGGGGTAACTATGGCTACACCTTC
TRBV5-4	many	TRBD2	TRBJ2-4	CASSHPGGSVQYF	TGTGCCAGCAGCCATCCGGGGGGATCGGTTCAGTACTTC
TRBV28	many	TRBD1	TRBJ2-5	CASSFGGQRREMYF	TGTGCCAGCAGTTTTGGGGGACAGAGAAGGGAGATGTACTTC
TRBV12-3/TRBV12-4	-	-	TRBJ2-7	CAISVRVRDEQYF	TGTGCCATTTCCGTGCGGGTCCGGGACGAGCAGTACTTC
TRBV18	-	-	TRBJ2-1	CASSPTRDEQFF	TGTGCCAGCTCACCGACTAGAGATGAGCAGTTCTTC
TRBV3-1	many	TRBD2	TRBJ2-7	CASRPAGGYEQYF	TGTGCCAGCAGGCCCGCGGGAGGATACGAGCAGTACTTC
TRBV20-1	many	TRBD1	TRBJ2-1	CSGHSGGRDEQFF	TGCAGTGGACACTCAGGGGGCAGGGATGAGCAGTTCTTC
TRBV5-1	many	TRBD1	TRBJ2-3	CASRETGGDTDTQYF	TGCGCCAGCAGGGAGACAGGGGGTGACACAGATACGCAGTATTTT
TRBV11-2	many	TRBD2	TRBJ2-7	CASSSGLAGSYEQYF	TGTGCCAGCAGCTCGGGACTAGCGGGATCCTACGAGCAGTACTTC
TRBV4-2	-	TRBD2	TRBJ2-7	CAGSRILAGQSSYEQYF	TGTGCCGGCAGCCGAATTTTAGCGGGCCAAAGCTCCTACGAGCAGTACTTC
TRBV19	many	TRBD1	TRBJ2-4	CASSTPEDRVKNIQYF	TGTGCCAGTAGTACCCCCGAGGACAGGGTCAAAAACATTCAGTACTTC
TRBV18	many	TRBD1	TRBJ1-2	CASSAQGADMGGYTF	TGTGCCAGCTCGGCACAGGGGGCAGACATGGGCGGCTACACCTTC
TRBV4-2	many	TRBD1	TRBJ1-1	CASSLGQGGEGTEAFF	TGTGCCAGCAGCCTGGGACAGGGGGGAGAGGGCACTGAAGCTTTCTTT
TRBV4-2	many	-	TRBJ2-7	CASSQGVTYEQYF	TGTGCCAGCAGCCAAGGGGTGACCTACGAGCAGTACTTC
TRBV6-1	many	-	TRBJ1-2	CASSEGAGWNYGYTF	TGTGCCAGCAGTGAAGGGGCAGGGTGGAACTATGGCTACACCTTC
TRBV7-9	many	TRBD1	TRBJ1-2	CASSIGQGARDGYTF	TGTGCCAGCAGCATCGGACAGGGGGCGCGGGATGGCTACACCTTC
TRBV20-1	many	-	TRBJ1-3	CSAREVSGNTIYF	TGCAGTGCTAGAGAGGTCTCTGGAAACACCATATATTTT
TRBV20-1	-	-	TRBJ1-1	CSARDRTDEAFF	TGCAGTGCTAGAGATAGGACAGATGAAGCTTTCTTT
TRBV11-2	few	-	TRBJ2-5	CASSPDLQETQYF	TGTGCCAGCAGCCCGGACTTGCAAGAGACCCAGTACTTC
TRBV20-1	-	TRBD1	TRBJ2-1	CRANRGQGVREQFF	TGCAGGGCCAACCGGGGACAGGGGGTTCGGGAGCAGTTCTTC
TRBV28	many	TRBD2	TRBJ2-7	CASSTRTSGRVSYEQYF	TGTGCCAGCAGTACTCGGACTAGCGGGAGGGTATCCTACGAGCAGTACTTC
TRBV12-3/TRBV12-4	many	TRBD2	TRBJ2-2	CASSLGGSAMGELFF	TGTGCCAGCAGTTTAGGCGGGAGTGCGATGGGGGAGCTGTTTTTT
TRBV24-1	-	-	TRBJ2-2	CATSDSQVLTGELFF	TGTGCCACCAGTGATAGTCAGGTACTCACCGGGGAGCTGTTTTTT
TRBV27	once	-	TRBJ2-7	CASIPLRGHESYEQYF	TGTGCCAGCATTCCCCTTCGGGGTCACGAGTCATACGAGCAGTACTTC
TRBV12-3/TRBV12-4	few	-	TRBJ1-2	CASSSGRRQTIGYTF	TGTGCCAGCAGTTCAGGGAGAAGACAGACTATCGGCTACACCTTC
TRBV19	many	-	TRBJ2-1	CASKASAYNEQFF	TGTGCCAGTAAGGCTAGCGCCTACAATGAGCAGTTCTTC
TRBV6-5	many	-	TRBJ2-7	CASSYLEQGGYEQYF	TGTGCCAGCAGTTACCTCGAACAGGGAGGATACGAGCAGTACTTC
TRBV2	few	-	TRBJ1-3	CASRETGSGNTIYF	TGTGCCAGCAGGGAAACAGGGTCTGGAAACACCATATATTTT
TRBV14	-	TRBD1	TRBJ2-2	CASSQKMGTGKNTGELFF	TGTGCCAGCAGCCAAAAGATGGGGACAGGGAAGAACACCGGGGAGCTGTTTTTT
TRBV24-1	-	-	TRBJ2-3	CATSVDSPTDTQYF	TGTGCCACCAGTGTTGACAGCCCCACAGATACGCAGTATTTT
TRBV6-1	many	-	TRBJ2-3	CASGGGRGLTDTQYF	TGTGCCAGCGGGGGGGGCAGGGGGCTGACAGATACGCAGTATTTT
TRBV14	many	-	TRBJ2-1	CASSQIKSSYNEQFF	TGTGCCAGCAGCCAAATCAAGAGCTCCTACAATGAGCAGTTCTTC
TRBV6-5	-	TRBD2	TRBJ2-2	CASSYSGLAGAGELFF	TGTGCCAGCAGTTACTCGGGACTAGCGGGGGCCGGGGAGCTGTTTTTT
TRBV12-3/TRBV12-4	few	-	TRBJ1-1	CASSLGQTMNTEAFF	TGTGCCAGCAGTCTAGGACAGACTATGAACACTGAAGCTTTCTTT
TRBV30	many	TRBD2	TRBJ2-1	CAWGRGLVPGEQFF	TGTGCCTGGGGCAGGGGACTAGTACCGGGTGAGCAGTTCTTC
TRBV20-1	many	TRBD2	TRBJ2-1	CSALAGGPLDEQFF	TGCAGTGCTCTAGCGGGAGGGCCTTTGGATGAGCAGTTCTTC
TRBV20-1	many	-	TRBJ2-5	CSAASEIQETQYF	TGCAGTGCTGCCTCAGAAATCCAAGAGACCCAGTACTTC